The rows below give T cell receptor beta chains drawn from one sample of a study of CD8+ T cells in alopecia areata. The protocol was immunoSEQ multiplex PCR, while the TCRdb copy is restricted to in-frame clones and leaves out a portion. The table lists about 94,000 clones, about two thirds of them singletons. The sequenced sample was CD8+ T cells sorted from blood, obtained at approximately week 44, from a patient treated with tofacitinib. The receptors here all came from a human donor with alopecia areata. Both conserved end residues are part of each CDR3. Each record gives: CDR3 protein, V gene.

CDR3 protein: CAWRSRSSYEQYF
V gene: TRBV30

CDR3 protein: CASSLLAMNEQFF
V gene: TRBV4-1

CDR3 protein: CASSFTWDTQYF
V gene: TRBV19

CDR3 protein: CASSPTGPNYGYTF
V gene: TRBV27

CDR3 protein: CASFGQGEAFF
V gene: TRBV19

CDR3 protein: CASSLMGQGPPDTQYF
V gene: TRBV5-1

CDR3 protein: CASQRRGEATGELFF
V gene: TRBV25-1

CDR3 protein: CASSQGFGTSGFLKNYNEQFF
V gene: TRBV28

CDR3 protein: CASSYGAAGYEQYF
V gene: TRBV7-2

CDR3 protein: CASSGRGGVEAFF
V gene: TRBV25-1

CDR3 protein: CATGTGNNEQFF
V gene: TRBV15